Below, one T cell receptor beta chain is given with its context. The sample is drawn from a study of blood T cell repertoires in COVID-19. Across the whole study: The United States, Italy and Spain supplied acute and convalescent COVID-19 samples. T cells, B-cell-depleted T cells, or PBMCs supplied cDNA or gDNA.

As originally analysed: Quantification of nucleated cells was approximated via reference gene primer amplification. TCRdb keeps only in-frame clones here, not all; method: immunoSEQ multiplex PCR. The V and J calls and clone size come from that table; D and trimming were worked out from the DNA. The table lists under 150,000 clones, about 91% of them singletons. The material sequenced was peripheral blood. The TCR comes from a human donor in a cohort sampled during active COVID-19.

Written as DNA, the CDR3 is TGTGCCAGTAGTATTTGGGGGGTGAACACTGAAGCTTTCTTT. Translated, it gives CASSIWGVNTEAFF. The chain employs TRBV19 and TRBJ1-1; D is possibly TRBD1 (5 bases). This CDR3 is 14 amino acids long. The germline gives CDR1 LNHDA, CDR2 SQIVND (reference sequence). The V end lost 3 bases, the J end lost 0 bases, and 8 bases lay between the germline ends.